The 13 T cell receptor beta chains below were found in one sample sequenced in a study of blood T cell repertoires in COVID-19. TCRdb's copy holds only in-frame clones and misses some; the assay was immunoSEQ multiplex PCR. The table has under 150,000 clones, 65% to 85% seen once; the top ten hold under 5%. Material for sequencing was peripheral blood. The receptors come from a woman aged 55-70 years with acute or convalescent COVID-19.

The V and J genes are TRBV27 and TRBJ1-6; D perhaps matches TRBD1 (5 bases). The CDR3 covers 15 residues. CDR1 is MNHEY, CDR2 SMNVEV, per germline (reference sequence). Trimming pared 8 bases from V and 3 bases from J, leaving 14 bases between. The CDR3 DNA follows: TGTGCCAGCCGATGGGGCGGGATCTATAATTCACCCCTCCACTTT. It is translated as CASRWGGIYNSPLHF.

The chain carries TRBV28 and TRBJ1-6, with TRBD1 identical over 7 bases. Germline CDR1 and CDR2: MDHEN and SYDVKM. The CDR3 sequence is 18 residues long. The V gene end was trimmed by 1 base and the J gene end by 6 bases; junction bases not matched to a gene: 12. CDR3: CASSLYQQGTHGNSPLHF. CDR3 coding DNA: TGTGCCAGCAGTTTATACCAACAGGGGACCCACGGTAATTCACCCCTCCACTTT.

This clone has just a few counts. CDR3 DNA: TGCGCCAGCAGCAACGGACAGGGGGAATATGGCTACACCTTC. Encoded protein: CASSNGQGEYGYTF. The V gene is TRBV5-1, the J gene TRBJ1-2; 10 bases are a match to TRBD1. This CDR3 is built from 14 residues. The germline CDR1 and CDR2 sequences are SGHRS and YFSETQ. V gave up 4 bases and J gave up 5 bases; unmatched junction bases: 5. Together with reference TRBV5-1 and TRBJ1-2, the CDR3 gives the full variable domain: KAGVTQTPRYLIKTRGQQVTLSCSPISGHRSVSWYQQTPGQGLQFLFEYFSETQRNKGNFPGRFSGRQFSNSRSEMNVSTLELGDSALYLCASSNGQGEYGYTFGSGTRLTVV.

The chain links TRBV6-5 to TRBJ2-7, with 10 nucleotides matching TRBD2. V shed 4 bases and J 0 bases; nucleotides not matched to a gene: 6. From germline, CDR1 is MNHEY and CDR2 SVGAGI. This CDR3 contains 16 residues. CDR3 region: CASSSHRLAGSYEQYF. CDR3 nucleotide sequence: TGTGCCAGCAGTTCCCACCGACTAGCGGGCTCCTACGAGCAGTACTTC.

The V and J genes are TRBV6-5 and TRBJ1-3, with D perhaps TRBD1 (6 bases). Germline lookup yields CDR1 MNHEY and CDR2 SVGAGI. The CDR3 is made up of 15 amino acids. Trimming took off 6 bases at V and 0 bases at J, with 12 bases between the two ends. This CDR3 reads CASSLQGRSGNTIYF. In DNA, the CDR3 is TGTGCCAGCAGCTTACAGGGCCGCTCTGGAAACACCATATATTTT.

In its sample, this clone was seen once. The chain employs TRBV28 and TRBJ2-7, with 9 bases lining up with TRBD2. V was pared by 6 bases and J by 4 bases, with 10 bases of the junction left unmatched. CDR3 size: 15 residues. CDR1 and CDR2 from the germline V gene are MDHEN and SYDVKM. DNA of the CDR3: TGTGCCAGCAGAATTTATATGACTAGCGGTTACGAGCAGTACTTC. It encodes CASRIYMTSGYEQYF.

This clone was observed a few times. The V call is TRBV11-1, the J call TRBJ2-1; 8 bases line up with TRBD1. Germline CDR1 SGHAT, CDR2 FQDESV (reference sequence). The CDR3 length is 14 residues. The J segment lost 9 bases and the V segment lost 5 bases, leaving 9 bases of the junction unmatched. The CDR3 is CASSPPDRVGEQFF. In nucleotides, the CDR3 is TGTGCCAGCAGCCCACCGGACAGGGTCGGTGAGCAGTTCTTC.

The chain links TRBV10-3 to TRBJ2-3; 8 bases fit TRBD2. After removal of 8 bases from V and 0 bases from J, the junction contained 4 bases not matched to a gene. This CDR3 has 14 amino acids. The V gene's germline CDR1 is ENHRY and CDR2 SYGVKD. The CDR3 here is CAIRSGISTDTQYF. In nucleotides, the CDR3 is TGTGCCATCCGTAGCGGGATAAGCACAGATACGCAGTATTTT.

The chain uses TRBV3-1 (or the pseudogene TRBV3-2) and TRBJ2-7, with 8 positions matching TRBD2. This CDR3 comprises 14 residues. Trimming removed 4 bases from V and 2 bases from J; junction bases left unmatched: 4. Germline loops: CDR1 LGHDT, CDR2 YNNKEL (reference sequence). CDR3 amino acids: CASSPLAVPYEQYF. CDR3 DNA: TGTGCCAGCAGCCCACTAGCGGTACCCTACGAGCAGTACTTC.

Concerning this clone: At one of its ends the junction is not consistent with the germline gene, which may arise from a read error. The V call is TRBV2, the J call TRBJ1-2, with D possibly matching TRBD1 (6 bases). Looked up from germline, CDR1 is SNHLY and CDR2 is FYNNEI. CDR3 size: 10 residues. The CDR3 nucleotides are TGTGCCAGCAGTGGGGGGGGCCAGGGCTTC. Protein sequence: CASSGGGQGF.

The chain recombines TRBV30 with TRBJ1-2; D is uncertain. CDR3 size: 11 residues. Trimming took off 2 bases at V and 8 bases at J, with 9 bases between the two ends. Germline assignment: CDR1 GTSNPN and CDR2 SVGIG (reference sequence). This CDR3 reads CAWSSGWGYTF. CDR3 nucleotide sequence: TGTGCCTGGAGTTCCGGTTGGGGCTACACCTTC.

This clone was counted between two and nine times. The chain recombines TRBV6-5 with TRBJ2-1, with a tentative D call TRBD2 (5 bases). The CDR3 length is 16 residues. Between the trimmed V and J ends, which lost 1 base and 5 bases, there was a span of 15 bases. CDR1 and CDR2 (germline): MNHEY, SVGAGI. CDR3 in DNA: TGTGCCAGCAGTTACTGGTTGGGGAGTGAGGACAATGAGCAGTTCTTC. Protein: CASSYWLGSEDNEQFF.

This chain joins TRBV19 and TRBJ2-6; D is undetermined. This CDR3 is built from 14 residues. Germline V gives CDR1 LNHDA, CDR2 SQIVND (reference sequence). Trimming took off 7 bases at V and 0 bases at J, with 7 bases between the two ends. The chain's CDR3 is CASKHLSGANVLTF. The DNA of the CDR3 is TGTGCCAGTAAACACCTCTCTGGGGCCAACGTCCTGACTTTC. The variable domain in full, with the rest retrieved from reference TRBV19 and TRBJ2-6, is DGGITQSPKYLFRKEGQNVTLSCEQNLNHDAMYWYRQDPGQGLRLIYYSQIVNDFQKGDIAEGYSVSREKKESFPLTVTSAQKNPTAFYLCASKHLSGANVLTFGAGSRLTVL.